Reported below is one T cell receptor (beta chain). The antigen is unknown. This sample was included in a study of cytomegalovirus exposure and HLA in healthy donors. Study overall: Unique TCRs numbering approximately 80 million, obtained from HLA-typed donors, made up an early data release.

Amplification used 60 Vbeta primers and 13 Jbeta primers. Here immunoSEQ multiplex PCR was the method, and the copy in TCRdb shows in-frame clones only, minus some. The table has around 180,000 clones, 85% seen once; the top ten hold 1%. The study, taken as a whole, reports: A later analysis, which compared TCR beta chains of equal frequency, found the HLA-associated ones more clonally expanded. Associated with cytomegalovirus, according to the listing, were around 160 TCR beta chains.

The CDR3 consists of 16 residues. V was clipped by 0 bases and J by 5 bases; unmatched bases: 9. The germline CDR1 and CDR2 sequences are SGDLS and YYNGEE. The TCR sequence derives from a boy aged 2 to 10 in good health and CMV-seronegative. J is TRBJ2-5 and V is TRBV9, with 8 bases that match TRBD1. Sequencing input: PBMCs. The CDR3 spells CASSVGTGRSDETQYF. DNA of the CDR3: TGTGCCAGCAGCGTAGGGACAGGGAGGTCTGACGAGACCCAGTACTTC. Variable domain in full (rest from reference TRBV9 and TRBJ2-5): DSGVTQTPKHLITATGQRVTLRCSPRSGDLSVYWYQQSLDQGLQFLIQYYNGEERAKGNILERFSAQQFPDLHSELNLSSLELGDSALYFCASSVGTGRSDETQYFGPGTRLLVL.